This TCR beta chain originates from a study of cytomegalovirus exposure and HLA in healthy donors. Across the whole study: The same platform used for the 600 to 750 first-cohort repertoires was also used for the 120 validation repertoires, as a later analysis reported.

The CDR3 length is 12 residues. V was pared by 7 bases and J by 4 bases, with 10 bases between. The germline gives CDR1 SNHLY, CDR2 FYNNEI. Separate from the 666-subject first cohort was the roughly 120-subject validation cohort, to which the donors belonged. Sequencing used immunoSEQ multiplex PCR; TCRdb keeps in-frame clones, though not all of them. The sample has 110,000 or so clones, approximately 90% seen once. The specimen was PBMCs. The clonotype originates from a man younger than 35 in good health and CMV-seronegative. V gene TRBV2 combines with J gene TRBJ1-1; the D is unclear. CDR3 in DNA: TGTGCCAGCAAGCCTGGGAGCACTGAAGCTTTCTTT. Its translation is CASKPGSTEAFF.